The 16 T cell receptor beta chains below come from one sample, sequenced in a study of regulatory T cells in long-lasting Graves disease. Researchers made TCR beta libraries by using iRepertoire HTBI primers and running Arm-PCR on CDR3 regions. A single record per CDR3 protein comes from TCRdb applying MiXCR to the multiplex PCR reads. The sample includes over 250,000 distinct CDR3 sequences, more than 20% of them seen just once. The time point was: persistent/refractory GD, antithyroid drugs over 5 years with positive TRAb. PBMC-derived RNA was used for the TCR library. Source: peripheral blood mononuclear cells (PBMCs), taken when the disease was refractory, from a patient treated with antithyroid drugs. These TCRs come from a female donor with Graves disease.

The CDR3 DNA follows: TGTGCCAGCGGTCACAGGGGCGGTACGAACACTGAAGCTTTCTTT. It codes for CASGHRGGTNTEAFF. V gene TRBV6-1 combines with J gene TRBJ1-1, with 7 bases matching TRBD1. J lost 1 base, V lost 8 bases, and 10 bases had no gene match. Germline CDR1 MNHNS, CDR2 SASEGT. The CDR3 loop spans 15 amino acids.

The rearrangement links TRBV20-1 to TRBJ1-5; weak D call: TRBD1 (6 bases). CDR3 size: 14 residues. V was shortened by 0 bases and J by 6 bases, with 12 bases between the two germline ends. Germline V gene data show CDR1 as DFQATT and CDR2 as SNEGSKA (reference sequence). CDR3 amino acids: CSARDRGLGQPQHF. The CDR3 DNA sequence: TGCAGTGCTAGAGACAGGGGACTGGGTCAGCCCCAGCATTTT.

This clonotype was seen many times. The V and J genes are TRBV6-5 and TRBJ1-2, with D perhaps matching TRBD1 (5 bases). Germline V gene lookup returns CDR1 MNHEY and CDR2 SVGAGI. Trimming pared 2 bases from V and 1 base from J, leaving 11 bases between. CDR3 length equals 15 residues. The chain's CDR3 is CASSYLTQGNYGYTF. CDR3 in DNA: TGTGCCAGCAGTTACCTCACCCAGGGTAACTATGGCTACACCTTC.

This sequence joins TRBV2 and TRBJ2-5; TRBD2 aligns across 8 bases. The CDR3 has 17 residues. Germline V gene lookup returns CDR1 SNHLY and CDR2 FYNNEI. Trimming cost V 0 bases and J 1 base; bases outside gene matches: 7. The CDR3 loop is CASSEARAGVRQETQYF. The CDR3, as DNA: TGTGCCAGCAGTGAAGCTCGAGCGGGAGTGCGCCAAGAGACCCAGTACTTC.

Many counts were recorded for this clonotype. The V gene is TRBV6-1, the J gene TRBJ2-5; D might be TRBD2 (5 bases). The germline V and J ends were trimmed by 8 bases and 4 bases, with 14 bases remaining between them. The CDR3 is made up of 13 amino acids. From germline, CDR1 is MNHNS and CDR2 SASEGT. The CDR3 region is CASSRADGETQYF. DNA of the CDR3: TGTGCCAGCTCGAGGGCGGACGGAGAGACCCAGTACTTC.

Worth noting for this clonotype: A read error is possible here, since a much larger clone lies one base away. The chain joins TRBV12-3 or TRBV12-4 to TRBJ2-7, with 8 bases fitting TRBD1. The CDR3 has 13 amino acids. The CDR3 nucleotides read TGTGCCCACCGGACAGGGATCTCCCACGAGCAGTACTTC. Protein sequence: CAHRTGISHEQYF.

This clonotype came up many times. The CDR3 protein is CASSLGQGLRPLHF. The CDR3 nucleotides read TGTGCCAGCAGTTTGGGACAGGGGCTGAGGCCCCTCCACTTT. The chain couples TRBV28 to TRBJ1-6, with TRBD1 matching 10 bases. Germline-derived CDR1 and CDR2 are MDHEN and SYDVKM. The CDR3 covers 14 residues. The ends lost 3 bases at V and 13 bases at J; junction bases unmatched: 6.

In this sample, this clonotype turned up a few times. The genes are TRBV3-1 and TRBJ2-7, with 9 positions matching TRBD2. Germline V gene data show CDR1 as LGHDT and CDR2 as YNNKEL (reference sequence). V trimming: 0 bases; J trimming: 7 bases; junction bases outside the gene matches: 10. This CDR3 has 16 amino acids. In nucleotides, the CDR3 is TGTGCCAGCAGCCAAGATGGGCTAGCGGGAAACGGGGAGCAGTACTTC. Its translation is CASSQDGLAGNGEQYF.

The genes are TRBV7-2 and TRBJ1-6; no firm D call. In germline, CDR1 is SGHTA, CDR2 FQGNSA. Trimming left V 1 base short and J 6 bases short, with 7 bases between. There are 14 residues in the CDR3. This CDR3 is CASSLVQANSPLHF. The CDR3 coding sequence is TGTGCCAGCAGCTTAGTTCAGGCTAATTCACCCCTCCACTTT.

Ten or more counts support this clonotype. The chain combines TRBV20-1 with TRBJ2-5; 11 positions match TRBD1. There are 15 residues in the CDR3. Looked up from germline, CDR1 is DFQATT and CDR2 is SNEGSKA (reference sequence). The junction had 6 bases not matched to a gene; V was cut back by 6 bases and J by 0 bases. The chain's CDR3 is CSAPGTGGYQETQYF. CDR3 bases: TGCAGTGCGCCCGGGACAGGGGGGTACCAAGAGACCCAGTACTTC.

The sample holds many counts of this clonotype. The chain has TRBV29-1 and TRBJ2-7, with D perhaps matching TRBD1 or TRBD2 (5 bases each). Germline CDR1 and CDR2: SQVTM and ANQGSEA. Trimming took 4 bases from V and 5 from J, leaving 12 bases between them. CDR3 length equals 12 residues. CDR3 in DNA: TGCAGCGTTGTTTGGGACCGCCACGAGCAGTACTTC. Translating gives CSVVWDRHEQYF.

The V and J genes are TRBV11-2 and TRBJ2-7, with D tentatively TRBD1 or TRBD2 (5 bases each). Germline V gives CDR1 SGHAT, CDR2 FQNNGV. V lost 0 bases and J 2 bases, leaving 8 bases between the germline ends. The CDR3 covers 14 residues. In DNA, the CDR3 is TGTGCCAGCAGCTTAGATTGGGGGACCTACGAGCAGTACTTC. Its translation: CASSLDWGTYEQYF.

This clonotype was detected many times. The CDR3 DNA is TGTGCCAGCAGCTACTCACAGGGGGACTATGGCTACACCTTC. It specifies CASSYSQGDYGYTF. J is TRBJ1-2 and V is TRBV7-2; 8 nucleotides agree with TRBD1. Trimming removed 4 bases from V and 3 bases from J; junction bases left unmatched: 4. This CDR3 has 14 amino acids. Germline V lookup: CDR1 SGHTA, CDR2 FQGNSA.

This clonotype was recorded many times. The chain employs TRBV2 and TRBJ2-1; D gene ambiguous. CDR1 is SNHLY and CDR2 is FYNNEI in the germline V gene. CDR3 size: 16 residues. V lost 6 bases, J lost 0 bases, and 15 bases lay in between. CDR3 residues: CASRLNSIRSYNEQFF. The DNA of the CDR3 is TGTGCCAGCAGACTAAACTCGATCCGCTCCTACAATGAGCAGTTCTTC. Full variable domain (missing parts from reference TRBV2 and TRBJ2-1): EPEVTQTPSHQVTQMGQEVILRCVPISNHLYFYWYRQILGQKVEFLVSFYNNEISEKSEIFDDQFSVERPDGSNFTLKIRSTKLEDSAMYFCASRLNSIRSYNEQFFGPGTRLTVL.

The table lists this clonotype with many counts. The chain has TRBV28 and TRBJ2-5; 9 nucleotides align to TRBD1. The CDR3 totals 15 residues. V lost 4 bases, J lost 5 bases, and 8 bases stayed unmatched. Looked up from germline, CDR1 is MDHEN and CDR2 is SYDVKM. The CDR3 nucleotides read TGTGCCAGCAGTTCGCCGGGACAGGGCCATGAGACCCAGTACTTC. Its translation is CASSSPGQGHETQYF.

This clonotype was observed a few times. V and J are TRBV5-1 and TRBJ1-6; D may be TRBD1 (6 bases). This CDR3 region has 15 residues. Germline-derived CDR1 and CDR2 are SGHRS and YFSETQ. Trimming left V 0 bases short and J 8 bases short, with 12 bases between. CDR3: CASSLEGGRDSPLHF. CDR3 coding DNA: TGCGCCAGCAGCTTGGAGGGGGGAAGGGATTCACCCCTCCACTTT.